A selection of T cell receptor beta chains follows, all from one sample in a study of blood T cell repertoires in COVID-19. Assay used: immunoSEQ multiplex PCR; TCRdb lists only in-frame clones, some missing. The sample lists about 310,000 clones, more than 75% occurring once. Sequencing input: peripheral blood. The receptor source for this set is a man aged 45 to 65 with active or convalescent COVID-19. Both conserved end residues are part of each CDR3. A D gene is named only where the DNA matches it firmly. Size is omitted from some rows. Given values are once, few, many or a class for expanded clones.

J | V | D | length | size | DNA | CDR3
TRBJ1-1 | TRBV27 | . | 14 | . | TGTGCCAGCAGTCCACAGGCCCTTAACACTGAAGCTTTCTTT | CASSPQALNTEAFF
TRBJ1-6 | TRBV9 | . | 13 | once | TGTGCCAGCAGCCCCCGACAGAATTCACCCCTCCACTTT | CASSPRQNSPLHF
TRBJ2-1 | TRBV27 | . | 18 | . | TGTGCCAGCAGTTCCTTAACAGGGTATCCGTACCGAGTCGGTAGTCAGTTCTTC | CASSSLTGYPYRVGSQFF
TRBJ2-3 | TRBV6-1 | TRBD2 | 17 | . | TGTGCCAGCAGTGAAGATTCCTGGCGGGAGTATAGAGATACGCAGTATTTT | CASSEDSWREYRDTQYF
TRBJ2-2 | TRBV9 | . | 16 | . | TGTGCCAGCAGCCTAGACGGGAATCCGAACACCGGGGAGCTGTTTTTT | CASSLDGNPNTGELFF
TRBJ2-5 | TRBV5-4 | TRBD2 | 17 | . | TGTGCCAGCAGCTTGAGGGTTCTCAGCGGGGGGAAAGAGACCCAGTACTTC | CASSLRVLSGGKETQYF
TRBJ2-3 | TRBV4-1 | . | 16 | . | TGCGCCAGCAGCCAAGATCAGTTAGCGAGGACAGATACGCAGTATTTT | CASSQDQLARTDTQYF
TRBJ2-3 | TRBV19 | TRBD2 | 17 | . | TGTGCCAGTAGTATAGGAGGGACTAGCGGGAGTGCAGATACGCAGTATTTT | CASSIGGTSGSADTQYF
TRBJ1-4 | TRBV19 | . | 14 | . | TGTGCCAGTAGTATAGGGGCAGCAAATGAAAAACTGTTTTTT | CASSIGAANEKLFF
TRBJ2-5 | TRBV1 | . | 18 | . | TGCACCAGCAGCCAAGATCCCAGCGGGGGGGCCCGATCGCAGACCCAGTACTTC | CTSSQDPSGGARSQTQYF
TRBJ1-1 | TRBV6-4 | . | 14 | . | TGTGCCAGCAGTGTCGGGTTGAAAACAGGGAAAGCTTTCTTT | CASSVGLKTGKAFF
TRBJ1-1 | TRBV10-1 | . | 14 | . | TGCGCCAGCAGTGAGTCGGGGCTGAACACTGAAGCTTTCTTT | CASSESGLNTEAFF
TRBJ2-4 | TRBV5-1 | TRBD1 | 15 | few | TGCGCCAGCAGCTTTAGACAGGGTGAAGGGGACATTCAGTACTTC | CASSFRQGEGDIQYF
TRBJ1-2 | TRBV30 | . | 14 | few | TGTGCCTGGAGTCTAGAGGCCGAATCCTATGGCTACACCTTC | CAWSLEAESYGYTF
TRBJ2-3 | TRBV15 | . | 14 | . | TGTGCCACCAGCGAAGCTATAATCACAGATACGCAGTATTTT | CATSEAIITDTQYF
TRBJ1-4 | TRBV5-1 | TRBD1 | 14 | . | TGCGCCAGCAGACTGGACAGGGTGGAAGAAAAACTGTTTTTT | CASRLDRVEEKLFF
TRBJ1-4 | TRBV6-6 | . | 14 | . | TGTGCCAGCATCGCCGACAGGTACAATGACAAACTGTTTTTT | CASIADRYNDKLFF
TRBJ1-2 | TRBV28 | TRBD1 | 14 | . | TGTGCCAGCAGTCTGCCGGGACAGCACTATGGCTACACCTTC | CASSLPGQHYGYTF
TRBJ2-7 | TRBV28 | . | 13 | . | TGTGCCAGCAGTCGACTGAGTCCTCACGAGCAGTACTTC | CASSRLSPHEQYF
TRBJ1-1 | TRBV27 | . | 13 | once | TGTGCCAGCAGTTTATCGAGGGGGACTGAAGCTTTCTTT | CASSLSRGTEAFF
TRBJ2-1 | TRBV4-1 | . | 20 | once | TGCGCCAGCAGCCAATCCCTGTTATCCGTCGGGAGGATGGGGGGCGGTGAGCAGTTCTTC | CASSQSLLSVGRMGGGEQFF
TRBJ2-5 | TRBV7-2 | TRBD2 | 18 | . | TGTGCCAGCAGCTTAGCCCCCCCCGGACTAGCGGGGGAAGAGACCCAGTACTTC | CASSLAPPGLAGEETQYF
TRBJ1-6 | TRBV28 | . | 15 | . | TGTGCCAGCAGTACCGCGACTACGAATAATTCACCCCTCCACTTT | CASSTATTNNSPLHF
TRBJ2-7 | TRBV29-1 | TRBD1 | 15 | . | TGCAGCGTTGAAGACCCGACAGGGCTTAGCTACGAGCAGTACTTC | CSVEDPTGLSYEQYF
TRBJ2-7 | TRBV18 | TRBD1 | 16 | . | TGTGCCAGCTCACCACCGTTGGGACAGGGGAGGGTCGAGCAGTACTTC | CASSPPLGQGRVEQYF
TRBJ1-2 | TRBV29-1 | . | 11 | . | TGCAGCGCAGAGGGCTTTTCCGGCTACACCTTC | CSAEGFSGYTF
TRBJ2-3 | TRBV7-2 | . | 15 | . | TGTGCCAGCAGCTTAGACTGGGGCCGCACAGATACGCAGTATTTT | CASSLDWGRTDTQYF
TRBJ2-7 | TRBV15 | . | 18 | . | TGTGCCACCAGCCCCCGCCGGGGAGGAAGTCGTAGGACCTACGAGCAGTACTTC | CATSPRRGGSRRTYEQYF
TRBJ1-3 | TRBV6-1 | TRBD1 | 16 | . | TGTGCCAGCAGTGTTAGCCCGACAGGGGGACAGAACACCATATATTTT | CASSVSPTGGQNTIYF
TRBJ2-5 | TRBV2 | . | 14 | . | TGTGCCAACCAAAAGGATAGACAGCAAGAGACCCAGTACTTC | CANQKDRQQETQYF
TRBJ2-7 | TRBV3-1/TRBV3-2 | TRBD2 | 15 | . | TGTGCCAGCAGCCACCAGACTAGCGGGAGATACGAGCAGTACTTC | CASSHQTSGRYEQYF
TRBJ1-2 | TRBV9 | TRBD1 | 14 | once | TGTGCCAGCAACACAGGGGGGACTCGCTATGGCTACACCTTC | CASNTGGTRYGYTF
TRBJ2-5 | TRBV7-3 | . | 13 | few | TGTGCCAGCAGCTTGTCGGTCCAAGAGACCCAGTACTTC | CASSLSVQETQYF
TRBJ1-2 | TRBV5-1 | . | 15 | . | TGCGCCAGCAGCCTGCAGGGCTCAGAAAACTATGGCTACACCTTC | CASSLQGSENYGYTF
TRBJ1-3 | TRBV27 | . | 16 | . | TGTGCCAGCAGTTTATTTAATCCAGGGGCTGGAAACACCATATATTTT | CASSLFNPGAGNTIYF
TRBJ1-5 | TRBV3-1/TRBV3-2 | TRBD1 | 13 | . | TGTGCCAGCAGCCAGGACAGGAAGCAGCCCCAGCATTTT | CASSQDRKQPQHF
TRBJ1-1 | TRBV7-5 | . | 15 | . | TGTGCCAGAAGGCCACAGTTCGTCATGAACACTGAAGCTTTCTTT | CARRPQFVMNTEAFF
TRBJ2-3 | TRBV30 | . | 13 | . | TGTGCCTGGAGTTATAGAACTGGAGATACGCAGTATTTT | CAWSYRTGDTQYF
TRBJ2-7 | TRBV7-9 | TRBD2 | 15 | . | TGTGCCAGCGCTGCCCAGGGAGGGACTTCCTACGAGCAGTACTTC | CASAAQGGTSYEQYF
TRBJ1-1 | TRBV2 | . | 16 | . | TGTGCCAGCGGCGGGACGGCTACAAAGAGGAACACTGAAGCTTTCTTT | CASGGTATKRNTEAFF
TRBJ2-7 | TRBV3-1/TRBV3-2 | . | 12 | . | TGTGCCAGCAGCCAAGACAGAGGCGAGCAGTACTTC | CASSQDRGEQYF
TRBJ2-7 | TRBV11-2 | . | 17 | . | TGTGCCAGCAGCCTCCGAAGGCTAGGGGTAAGCACCTACGAGCAGTACTTC | CASSLRRLGVSTYEQYF
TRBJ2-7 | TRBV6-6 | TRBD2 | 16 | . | TGTGCCAGCAGTTACACCAGACTAGCGGACAGCTACGAGCAGTACTTC | CASSYTRLADSYEQYF
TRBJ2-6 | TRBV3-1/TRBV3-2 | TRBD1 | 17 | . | TGTGCCAGCAGAAACGGACAGGGAATCGATGGGGCCAACGTCCTGACTTTC | CASRNGQGIDGANVLTF
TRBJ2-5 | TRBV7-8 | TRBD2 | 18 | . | TGTGCCAGCAGCCCCCGACTAGCGGGGGGGCCCCTCCCAGAGACCCAGTACTTC | CASSPRLAGGPLPETQYF
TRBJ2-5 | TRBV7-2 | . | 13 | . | TGTGCCAGCAGCTTAATCTCCCAAGAGACCCAGTACTTC | CASSLISQETQYF
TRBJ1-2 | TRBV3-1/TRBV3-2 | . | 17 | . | TGTGCCAGCAGCCTCGACAGGTTCAGCAGGGTATTTTTTGGCTACACCTTC | CASSLDRFSRVFFGYTF
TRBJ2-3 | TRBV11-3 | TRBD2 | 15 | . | TGTGCCAGCAGCTTATCCGGGACGGGAGGGATATCCCAGTATTTT | CASSLSGTGGISQYF
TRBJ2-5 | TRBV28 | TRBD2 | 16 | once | TGTGCCAGCAGTCTCGGGGCTAGCGGGGATCAAGAGACCCAGTACTTC | CASSLGASGDQETQYF
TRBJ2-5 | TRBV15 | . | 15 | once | TGTGCCACCAGCGGGGGCAGGATTAGCCGAGAGACCCAGTACTTC | CATSGGRISRETQYF
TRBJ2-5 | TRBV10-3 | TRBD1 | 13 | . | TGTGCCATCCGATCCGGGACAGGCGAGACCCAGTACTTC | CAIRSGTGETQYF
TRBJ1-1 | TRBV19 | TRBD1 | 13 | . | TGTGCCAGTAAAGACAGGGAGAACACTGAAGCTTTCTTT | CASKDRENTEAFF
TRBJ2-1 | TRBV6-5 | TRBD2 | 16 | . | TGTGCCAGCAGTTACTCGGGGACTAGCGGGGGCATACAGCAGTTCTTC | CASSYSGTSGGIQQFF
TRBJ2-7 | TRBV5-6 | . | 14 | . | TGTGCCAGCAGCCCGGAGGGGGGGGGCTTTGAGCAGTACTTC | CASSPEGGGFEQYF
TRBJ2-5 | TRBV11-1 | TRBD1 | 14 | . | TGTGCCAGCAGCTTTGACAGGGGGTCGGGGACCCAGTACTTC | CASSFDRGSGTQYF